This TCR beta chain stems from a study of T-cell reconstitution after alpha-beta-depleted transplantation in children (dated by TCRdb to 2016 to 2017). In terms of the full investigation: Using TCR repertoire profiling, the study quantitatively followed how T-cell immune reconstitution unfolded in children after TCRalphabeta/CD19-depleted allogeneic hematopoietic cell transplantation.

This clonotype has at least ten counts. Its antigen is not yet known. The input lacks base qualities; no much larger clone sits a single base away. Via the germline V gene (reference sequence), CDR1 is LNHNV and CDR2 YYDKDF. V is reduced by 5 bases and J by 4 bases, leaving a spacing of 6 bases between them. The CDR3 goes from the cysteine to the phenylalanine over 12 residues. The entry retains the CDR3 DNA only, 36 bases that are in frame from base 1. Receptors were amplified or captured by PCR. TCRdb shows the sequencer as Illumina HiSeq 2500. Molecular barcoding was employed in the preparation of TCR libraries, with unique molecular identifiers being used to normalize TCRbeta repertoire quantification. The public reads were reprocessed in TCRdb via fastp at Q25 and MiXCR, keeping in-frame beta chains. Each record represents a unique CDR3 protein, reported with the most common genes and DNA among its rows. The sample contains around 600,000 distinct CDR3 sequences, roughly 17% of them found a single time. In total, the top ten clones hold approximately 1.1% of the sample.

The sequence was obtained from a human donor who donated a stem cell graft to a child with acute myeloid leukemia. Sequenced material: PBMCs from the stem cell graft donor, taken from the stem cell graft. In this chain, TRBV15 is recombined with TRBJ2-1; the D segment cannot be called with confidence. The sequence in DNA is TGTGCCACCAGCCCTACGTACAATGAGCAGTTCTTC. This yields the protein CATSPTYNEQFF.